The sequence of this T cell receptor (delta chain) was determined in a study of gamma-delta T cells after stem cell transplantation. This clone was observed a handful of times. This is likely an artifact of a read error, given a far larger clone one base away. Other DNA sequences from this sample encode an identical CDR3 as well. The CDR3 sequence is 20 residues long. The germline V gene has CDR1 GEAIGNYY and CDR2 EKD. TCRdb applied CATT to the RT-PCR reads for clone calling. Altogether about 570 delta-chain clones are present, about 17% being singletons, with the ten largest covering approximately 88%.

The source is a human donor. It is not recorded whose cells these are; they may come from a transplant donor. The sequenced sample consisted of gamma-delta T cells. The rearrangement joins TRDV2 to TRDJ1; 13 nucleotides agree with TRDD3. This CDR3 reads CACDRYWGIRGLEDTDKLIF. The CDR3 DNA follows: TGTGCCTGTGATCGGTACTGGGGGATACGGGGCTTGGAGGACACCGATAAACTCATTTTT.